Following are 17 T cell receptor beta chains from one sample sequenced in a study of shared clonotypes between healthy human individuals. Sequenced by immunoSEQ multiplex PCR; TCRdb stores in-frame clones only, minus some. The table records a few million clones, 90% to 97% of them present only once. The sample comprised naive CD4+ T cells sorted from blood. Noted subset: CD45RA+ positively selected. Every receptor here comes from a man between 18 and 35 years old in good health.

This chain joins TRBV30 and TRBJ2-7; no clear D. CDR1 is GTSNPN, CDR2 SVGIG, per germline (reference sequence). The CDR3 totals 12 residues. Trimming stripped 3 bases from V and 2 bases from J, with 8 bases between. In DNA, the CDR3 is TGTGCCTGGAGGCGGAACGCCTACGAGCAGTACTTC. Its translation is CAWRRNAYEQYF.

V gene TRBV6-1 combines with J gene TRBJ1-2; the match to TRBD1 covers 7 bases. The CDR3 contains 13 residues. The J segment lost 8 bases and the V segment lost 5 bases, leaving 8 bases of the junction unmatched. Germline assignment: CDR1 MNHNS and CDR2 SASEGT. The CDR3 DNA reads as TGTGCCAGCAGTCTCCGGGACAGAGACGGCTACACCTTC. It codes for CASSLRDRDGYTF.

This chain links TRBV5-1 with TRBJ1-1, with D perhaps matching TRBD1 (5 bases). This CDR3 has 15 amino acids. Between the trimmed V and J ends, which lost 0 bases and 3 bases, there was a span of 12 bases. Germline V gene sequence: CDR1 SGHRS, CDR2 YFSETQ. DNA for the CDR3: TGCGCCAGCAGCTTGGCAGGCAGGGTCGACACTGAAGCTTTCTTT. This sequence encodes CASSLAGRVDTEAFF.

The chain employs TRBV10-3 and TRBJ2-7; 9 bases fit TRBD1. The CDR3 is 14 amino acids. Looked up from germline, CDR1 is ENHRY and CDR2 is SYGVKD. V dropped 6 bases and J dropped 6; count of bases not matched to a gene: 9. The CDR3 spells CAIRSGTGTGEQYF. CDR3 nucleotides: TGTGCCATCAGGTCCGGGACAGGGACTGGCGAGCAGTACTTC.

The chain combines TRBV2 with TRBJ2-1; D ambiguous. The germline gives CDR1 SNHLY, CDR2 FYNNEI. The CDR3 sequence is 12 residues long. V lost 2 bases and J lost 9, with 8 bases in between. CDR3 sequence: CASSEPPAEQFF. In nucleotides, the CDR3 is TGTGCCAGCAGTGAACCCCCTGCTGAGCAGTTCTTC. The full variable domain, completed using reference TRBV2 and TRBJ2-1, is EPEVTQTPSHQVTQMGQEVILRCVPISNHLYFYWYRQILGQKVEFLVSFYNNEISEKSEIFDDQFSVERPDGSNFTLKIRSTKLEDSAMYFCASSEPPAEQFFGPGTRLTVL.

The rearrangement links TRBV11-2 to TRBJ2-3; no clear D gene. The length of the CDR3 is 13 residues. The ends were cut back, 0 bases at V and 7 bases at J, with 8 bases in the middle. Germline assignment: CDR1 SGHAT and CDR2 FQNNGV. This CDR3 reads CASSLDWSHTQYF. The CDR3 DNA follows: TGTGCCAGCAGCTTAGATTGGTCGCATACGCAGTATTTT.

The CDR3 protein is CASSTGTGGADTQYF. The DNA for the CDR3 is TGTGCCAGTAGTACCGGGACAGGGGGCGCAGATACGCAGTATTTT. The chain uses TRBV19 and TRBJ2-3; TRBD1 matches 12 bases. The ends lost 4 bases at V and 4 bases at J; junction bases unmatched: 3. CDR1 and CDR2 (germline): LNHDA, SQIVND (reference sequence). The CDR3 consists of 15 residues.

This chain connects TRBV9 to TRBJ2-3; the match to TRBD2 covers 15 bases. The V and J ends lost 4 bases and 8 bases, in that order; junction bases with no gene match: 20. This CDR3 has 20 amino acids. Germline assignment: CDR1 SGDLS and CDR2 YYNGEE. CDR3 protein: CASSPAGLAGGPPGSATQYF. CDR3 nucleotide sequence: TGTGCCAGCAGCCCCGCGGGACTAGCGGGGGGCCCCCCCGGCTCAGCTACGCAGTATTTT.

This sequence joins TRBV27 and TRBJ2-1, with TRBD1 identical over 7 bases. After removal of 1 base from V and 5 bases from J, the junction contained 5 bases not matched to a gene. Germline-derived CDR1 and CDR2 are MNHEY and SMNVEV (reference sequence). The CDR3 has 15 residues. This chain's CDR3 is CASSLWRTGDNEQFF. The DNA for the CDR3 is TGTGCCAGCAGTTTATGGAGGACAGGAGACAATGAGCAGTTCTTC.

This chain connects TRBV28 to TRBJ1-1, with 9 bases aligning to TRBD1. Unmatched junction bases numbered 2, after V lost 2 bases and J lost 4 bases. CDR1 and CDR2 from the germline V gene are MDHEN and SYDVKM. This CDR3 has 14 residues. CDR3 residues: CASSLGTGSTEAFF. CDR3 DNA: TGTGCCAGCAGTTTAGGGACAGGGTCCACTGAAGCTTTCTTT.

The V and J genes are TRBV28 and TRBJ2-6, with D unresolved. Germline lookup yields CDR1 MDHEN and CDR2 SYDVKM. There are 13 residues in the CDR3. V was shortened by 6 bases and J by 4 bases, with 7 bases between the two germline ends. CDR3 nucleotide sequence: TGTGCCAGCAGCCTGTTCGGGGCCAACGTCCTGACTTTC. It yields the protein CASSLFGANVLTF.

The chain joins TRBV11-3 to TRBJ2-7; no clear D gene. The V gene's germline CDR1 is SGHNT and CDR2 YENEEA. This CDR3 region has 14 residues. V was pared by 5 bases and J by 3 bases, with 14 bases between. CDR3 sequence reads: CASSGRTRLYEQYF. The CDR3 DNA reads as TGTGCCAGCAGCGGCCGGACCAGACTCTACGAGCAGTACTTC.

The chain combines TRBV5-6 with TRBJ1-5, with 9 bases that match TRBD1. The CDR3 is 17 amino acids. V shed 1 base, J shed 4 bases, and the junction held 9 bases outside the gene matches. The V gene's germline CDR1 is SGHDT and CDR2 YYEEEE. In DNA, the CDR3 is TGTGCCAGCAGCTTGAAAGGGACAGGGTGGAGGAATCAGCCCCAGCATTTT. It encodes CASSLKGTGWRNQPQHF.

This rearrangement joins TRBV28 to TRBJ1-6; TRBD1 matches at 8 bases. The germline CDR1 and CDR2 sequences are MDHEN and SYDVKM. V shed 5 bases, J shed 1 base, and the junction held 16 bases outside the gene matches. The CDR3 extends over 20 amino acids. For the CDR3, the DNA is TGTGCCAGCAGTCCCGTACGATCAGACAGGGGAAGGTCCTATAATTCACCCCTCCACTTT. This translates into CASSPVRSDRGRSYNSPLHF.

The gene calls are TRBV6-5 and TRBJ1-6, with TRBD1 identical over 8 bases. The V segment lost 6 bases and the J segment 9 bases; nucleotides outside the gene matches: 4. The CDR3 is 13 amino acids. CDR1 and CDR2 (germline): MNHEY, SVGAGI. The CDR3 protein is CASSGQGSSPLHF. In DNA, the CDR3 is TGTGCCAGCAGCGGACAGGGAAGTTCACCCCTCCACTTT.

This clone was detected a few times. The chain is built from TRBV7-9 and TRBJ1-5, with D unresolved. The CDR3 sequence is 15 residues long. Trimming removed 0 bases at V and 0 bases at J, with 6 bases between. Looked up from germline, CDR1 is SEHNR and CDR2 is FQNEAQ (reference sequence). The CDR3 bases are TGTGCCAGCAGCTTAGCTGGATATAGCAATCAGCCCCAGCATTTT. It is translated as CASSLAGYSNQPQHF.

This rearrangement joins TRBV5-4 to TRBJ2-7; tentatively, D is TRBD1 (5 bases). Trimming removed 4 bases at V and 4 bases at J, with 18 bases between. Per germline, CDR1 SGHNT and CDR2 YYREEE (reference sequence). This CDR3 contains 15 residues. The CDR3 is CASSNPQQGEYEQYF. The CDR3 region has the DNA TGTGCCAGCAGCAACCCCCAGCAGGGTGAATACGAGCAGTACTTC.